Presented here are 32 T cell receptor beta chains from one specimen sequenced in a study of cytomegalovirus exposure and HLA in healthy donors. The primer mix had 60 Vbeta and 13 Jbeta primers. Repertoires were generated with immunoSEQ multiplex PCR, while TCRdb's copy carries only in-frame clones and drops some. The sample contains 80,000 or so clones, about 75% of which appear only once. Input material: PBMCs. These receptor sequences come from a man aged 55 to 69 in good health and CMV-seropositive.

The chain uses TRBV27 and TRBJ1-2; a weak D match, TRBD1 (6 bases). The CDR3 contains 14 residues. V was cut by 6 bases and J by 8 bases, with 19 bases left in between. Looked up from germline, CDR1 is MNHEY and CDR2 is SMNVEV (reference sequence). The chain's CDR3 is CASSSVTGAGGYTF. CDR3 nucleotide sequence: TGTGCCAGCAGCTCCGTGACAGGCGCCGGCGGCTACACCTTC.

The chain carries TRBV7-3 and TRBJ2-3; D gene ambiguous. Trimming stripped 2 bases from V and 0 bases from J, with 15 bases between. The CDR3 totals 17 residues. Germline lookup yields CDR1 SGHTA and CDR2 FQGTGA. This chain's CDR3 is CASSLGTQRPSTDTQYF. CDR3 DNA: TGTGCCAGCAGCTTAGGTACCCAGCGACCAAGCACAGATACGCAGTATTTT.

The CDR3 region has the DNA TGTGCCACCAGCCCGCGACAGGGAGCCGCCTACGAGCAGTACTTC. Amino acids: CATSPRQGAAYEQYF. V usage is TRBV15 and J usage is TRBJ2-7, with 7 bases matching TRBD1. This CDR3 has 15 amino acids. Germline assignment: CDR1 LNHNV and CDR2 YYDKDF (reference sequence). J was trimmed by 2 bases and V by 5 bases; bases with no gene match: 9.

V is TRBV29-1 and J is TRBJ1-5; D is uncertain. The length of the CDR3 is 11 residues. V was pared by 4 bases and J by 11 bases, with 12 bases between. Looked up from germline, CDR1 is SQVTM and CDR2 is ANQGSEA. This CDR3 reads CSVGMGLSQHF. The CDR3 DNA reads as TGCAGCGTTGGTATGGGCCTTTCCCAGCATTTT.

The chain carries TRBV19 and TRBJ1-2; D might be TRBD1 (5 bases). The CDR3 extends over 14 amino acids. CDR1 LNHDA and CDR2 SQIVND come from the germline V gene (reference sequence). The V end lost 5 bases, the J end lost 4 bases, and 14 bases lay between the germline ends. CDR3 protein: CASSFRDSSYGYTF. DNA of the CDR3: TGTGCCAGTAGTTTCCGGGACTCTTCCTATGGCTACACCTTC.

This sequence joins TRBV7-9 and TRBJ2-5; D unresolved. From germline, CDR1 is SEHNR and CDR2 FQNEAQ (reference sequence). This CDR3 comprises 14 residues. Trimming took 5 bases from V and 0 from J, leaving 10 bases between them. CDR3 sequence: CASSLDTYQETQYF. The CDR3 nucleotides read TGTGCCAGCAGCCTCGACACGTACCAAGAGACCCAGTACTTC. Based on the CDR3 plus reference TRBV7-9 and TRBJ2-5, the full variable domain is DTGVSQNPRHKITKRGQNVTFRCDPISEHNRLYWYRQTLGQGPEFLTYFQNEAQLEKSRLLSDRFSAERPKGSFSTLEIQRTEQGDSAMYLCASSLDTYQETQYFGPGTRLLVL.

With regard to this clone: Other DNA sequences from this sample encode an identical CDR3 as well. The rearrangement uses TRBV7-2 and TRBJ1-2; D remains ambiguous. This CDR3 comprises 13 residues. The germline gives CDR1 SGHTA, CDR2 FQGNSA. V was trimmed by 3 bases and J by 4 bases, leaving 9 bases between them. Here the CDR3 reads CASSFGLSYGYTF. CDR3 bases: TGTGCCAGCAGCTTTGGACTGTCCTATGGCTACACCTTC.

Written as DNA, the CDR3 is TGTGCTAGTGGCCAAGACGGGATTCGAACTGAAGCTTTCTTT. It encodes CASGQDGIRTEAFF. This sequence joins TRBV12-5 and TRBJ1-1; D not resolved. Germline V lookup: CDR1 LGHNT, CDR2 FRNRAP. The CDR3 totals 14 residues. V was cut by 6 bases and J by 5 bases, with 16 bases left in between.

This clone was found once. The V gene is TRBV9, the J gene TRBJ2-7, with D possibly matching TRBD2 (6 bases). V lost 0 bases to trimming and J lost 7 bases, with 17 bases between them. Germline-derived CDR1 and CDR2 are SGDLS and YYNGEE. The CDR3 is 15 amino acids. CDR3 coding DNA: TGTGCCAGCAGCGTAGCTGGGGGGAGTGGGAGTGAGCAGTACTTC. The encoded protein is CASSVAGGSGSEQYF.

The chain employs TRBV10-3 and TRBJ2-7, with TRBD1 matching over 7 bases. J lost 0 bases, V lost 6 bases, and 5 bases had no gene match. The CDR3 has 14 amino acids. CDR1 is ENHRY and CDR2 is SYGVKD in the germline V gene. For the CDR3, the DNA is TGTGCCATCAGCTTCGACAGGGACTCCTACGAGCAGTACTTC. This codes for CAISFDRDSYEQYF.

Comment on this clone: The junction does not match germline at one end; this may be a read error. DNA of the CDR3: TGTGCCAGCAGCCAAACAGGGTCGAACACTGAAGTTTTCTTT. This sequence encodes CASSQTGSNTEVFF. V gene TRBV4-2 combines with J gene TRBJ1-1; TRBD1 is a possible D gene (6 bases). Germline V gene data show CDR1 as LGHNA and CDR2 as YNFKEQ. The CDR3 totals 14 residues.

The chain links TRBV12-5 to TRBJ2-5, with TRBD2 identical over 8 bases. CDR3 length equals 16 residues. Germline CDR1 is LGHNT and CDR2 is FRNRAP. V dropped 0 bases and J dropped 11; count of bases not matched to a gene: 14. The CDR3 DNA follows: TGTGCTAGTGGTTTGGTATCGGGGGGGGCGTACTTGGAGCAGTACTTC. Residues: CASGLVSGGAYLEQYF.

This clone was seen more than once but under ten times. The same CDR3 also results from other DNA sequences found in this sample. The genes are TRBV21-1 and TRBJ2-7; the table assigns TRBD2, which was not confirmed against the DNA. TRBV21-1 constitutes a pseudogene. The CDR3 has 14 residues. This chain's CDR3 is CASIILGGVGEQYF. DNA for the CDR3: TGTGCCAGCATAATCCTAGGAGGGGTGGGCGAGCAGTACTTC.

The CDR3: CASSYDRGGYTF. The DNA for the CDR3 is TGTGCCAGCAGTTACGACAGGGGCGGCTACACCTTC. The chain uses TRBV6-5 and TRBJ1-2; 8 bases line up with TRBD1. Trimming cost V 2 bases and J 8 bases; bases outside gene matches: 1. The CDR3 runs 12 residues. The germline CDR1 and CDR2 sequences are MNHEY and SVGAGI.

The gene calls are TRBV5-1 and TRBJ1-1, with 7 bases that match TRBD1. The CDR3 sequence is 16 residues long. The ends lost 1 base at V and 4 bases at J; junction bases unmatched: 10. Per the germline V gene, CDR1 is SGHRS and CDR2 is YFSETQ. DNA for the CDR3: TGCGCCAGCAGCTTGACAGGGGACTTGACAAGCACTGAAGCTTTCTTT. This gives the protein CASSLTGDLTSTEAFF.

This sequence joins TRBV5-1 and TRBJ2-1; the match to TRBD1 covers 12 bases. Germline CDR1 SGHRS, CDR2 YFSETQ. The CDR3 sequence is 16 residues long. V was pared by 3 bases and J by 8 bases, with 9 bases of the junction left unmatched. CDR3 DNA sequence: TGCGCCAGCAGCTCGAGCACCGGGACAGGGGGCGATGAGCAGTTCTTC. Protein product: CASSSSTGTGGDEQFF. The whole variable domain, filled in from reference TRBV5-1 and TRBJ2-1, reads KAGVTQTPRYLIKTRGQQVTLSCSPISGHRSVSWYQQTPGQGLQFLFEYFSETQRNKGNFPGRFSGRQFSNSRSEMNVSTLELGDSALYLCASSSSTGTGGDEQFFGPGTRLTVL.

This chain links TRBV5-1 with TRBJ1-1; 9 nucleotides line up with TRBD1. CDR1 and CDR2 (germline): SGHRS, YFSETQ. This CDR3 has 15 residues. With V trimmed by 4 bases and J by 8 bases, 12 bases remained unmatched. DNA of the CDR3: TGCGCCAGCAGCAAGGAACAGGGGGCAATAGGAGAAGCTTTCTTT. Protein sequence: CASSKEQGAIGEAFF.

The genes are TRBV6-5 and TRBJ1-5, with a weak D call TRBD1 (5 bases). The CDR3 has 14 amino acids. V was shortened by 5 bases and J by 7 bases, with 15 bases between the two germline ends. Germline loops: CDR1 MNHEY, CDR2 SVGAGI. The chain's CDR3 is CASSIRGEGQPQHF. DNA of the CDR3: TGTGCCAGCAGTATTAGAGGGGAGGGACAGCCCCAGCATTTT.

The rearrangement uses TRBV2 and TRBJ2-7, with unresolved D. The CDR3 is 11 amino acids. Trimming removed 5 bases from V and 6 bases from J, with 8 bases in between. Germline loops: CDR1 SNHLY, CDR2 FYNNEI. The DNA of the CDR3 is TGTGCCAGCAGTATTCTCCTCGAGCAGTACTTC. It is translated as CASSILLEQYF. The whole variable domain, remainder taken from reference TRBV2 and TRBJ2-7, is EPEVTQTPSHQVTQMGQEVILRCVPISNHLYFYWYRQILGQKVEFLVSFYNNEISEKSEIFDDQFSVERPDGSNFTLKIRSTKLEDSAMYFCASSILLEQYFGPGTRLTVT.

The V and J genes are TRBV6-4 and TRBJ2-7, with D perhaps matching TRBD1 (6 bases). CDR1 MRHNA and CDR2 SNTAGT come from the germline V gene. The CDR3 consists of 17 residues. Trimming took 5 bases from V and 12 from J, leaving 32 bases between them. For the CDR3, the DNA is TGTGCCAGCAGTTGGACGGGAAGCCAGGGGCCGAGTGGACCCCCGTACTTC. Protein product: CASSWTGSQGPSGPPYF.

This chain joins TRBV5-6 and TRBJ2-1; 8 positions agree with TRBD2. Trimming at V came to 0 bases and at J to 10 bases, leaving 0 bases not matched to a gene. Germline CDR1 SGHDT, CDR2 YYEEEE. This CDR3 is built from 12 residues. As DNA, the CDR3 is TGTGCCAGCAGCTTGGGACTAGCGGAGCAGTTCTTC. This gives the protein CASSLGLAEQFF.

V gene TRBV11-2 combines with J gene TRBJ2-5; 8 positions match TRBD1. Germline-derived CDR1 and CDR2 are SGHAT and FQNNGV. The length of the CDR3 is 13 residues. The J segment lost 5 bases and the V segment lost 4 bases, leaving 3 bases of the junction unmatched. For the CDR3, the DNA is TGTGCCAGCAGCTCAGACAGGGGCGAGACCCAGTACTTC. Translation: CASSSDRGETQYF.

V gene TRBV6-5 combines with J gene TRBJ2-7; TRBD1 matches at 7 bases. The CDR3 sequence is 14 residues long. CDR1 is MNHEY and CDR2 is SVGAGI in the germline V gene. Unmatched junction bases numbered 5, after V lost 2 bases and J lost 4 bases. CDR3 DNA sequence: TGTGCCAGCAGTTACGACAGGGACCGGTACGAGCAGTACTTC. It translates to CASSYDRDRYEQYF.

Here the CDR3 reads CASSHSGLEEGHSYEQYF. In DNA form, the CDR3 reads TGTGCCAGCAGCCACTCCGGGTTGGAGGAGGGCCACTCCTACGAGCAGTACTTC. This sequence joins TRBV9 and TRBJ2-7; possible D gene TRBD2, 6 bases. CDR1 SGDLS and CDR2 YYNGEE come from the germline V gene. V was shortened by 4 bases and J by 0 bases, with 23 bases between the two germline ends. The length of the CDR3 is 18 residues.

This chain joins TRBV6-5 and TRBJ1-2; weak D call: TRBD1 (5 bases). This CDR3 is 14 amino acids long. The germline V and J ends were trimmed by 6 bases and 4 bases, with 15 bases remaining between them. Germline CDR1 and CDR2: MNHEY and SVGAGI. As DNA, the CDR3 is TGTGCCAGCAGGGGGACCGACGGGAGCTATGGCTACACCTTC. Its translation is CASRGTDGSYGYTF.

The CDR3 protein is CASSLDPGDGYTF. The CDR3 DNA reads TGTGCCAGCAGCTTAGACCCAGGGGATGGCTACACCTTC. The genes are TRBV7-2 and TRBJ1-2; D is perhaps TRBD1 (6 bases). CDR1 SGHTA and CDR2 FQGNSA come from the germline V gene. This CDR3 spans 13 amino acids. V was cut by 1 base and J by 6 bases, with 9 bases left in between.

J is TRBJ2-1 and V is TRBV5-1, with TRBD2 matching 9 bases. J gave up 8 bases and V 0 bases, and 9 bases lay outside the gene matches. This CDR3 spans 16 amino acids. Germline assignment: CDR1 SGHRS and CDR2 YFSETQ. CDR3 nucleotides: TGCGCCAGCAGCTTGGGGAGTAGCGGGAGTTGGGATGAGCAGTTCTTC. Translating it yields CASSLGSSGSWDEQFF. The whole variable domain, filled in from reference TRBV5-1 and TRBJ2-1, reads KAGVTQTPRYLIKTRGQQVTLSCSPISGHRSVSWYQQTPGQGLQFLFEYFSETQRNKGNFPGRFSGRQFSNSRSEMNVSTLELGDSALYLCASSLGSSGSWDEQFFGPGTRLTVL.

The chain joins TRBV14 to TRBJ2-7, with TRBD2 identical over 9 bases. V shed 5 bases, J shed 7 bases, and the junction held 9 bases outside the gene matches. CDR3 length: 14 amino acids. The germline gives CDR1 SGHDN, CDR2 FVKESK. The CDR3 sequence: CASSSSGRGGEQYF. The CDR3 DNA follows: TGTGCCAGCAGCAGTAGCGGGAGAGGCGGAGAGCAGTACTTC. The variable domain in full, with the rest retrieved from reference TRBV14 and TRBJ2-7, is EAGVTQFPSHSVIEKGQTVTLRCDPISGHDNLYWYRRVMGKEIKFLLHFVKESKQDESGMPNNRFLAERTGGTYSTLKVQPAELEDSGVYFCASSSSGRGGEQYFGPGTRLTVT.

This clone was detected only a few times. The J gene is TRBJ1-6, the V gene TRBV5-1; D ambiguous. CDR1 SGHRS and CDR2 YFSETQ come from the germline V gene. V lost 1 base and J 8 bases, leaving 7 bases between the germline ends. The CDR3 sequence is 13 residues long. The CDR3 coding sequence is TGCGCCAGCAGCTTGCGCCGGGATTCACCCCTCCACTTT. It specifies CASSLRRDSPLHF.

This clone was counted ten times or more. The chain's CDR3 is CASSLTGGDNQPQHF. The DNA for the CDR3 is TGTGCCAGCTCGCTGACAGGGGGAGACAATCAGCCCCAGCATTTT. The genes are TRBV18 and TRBJ1-5; 9 bases are a match to TRBD1. With V trimmed by 6 bases and J by 3 bases, 6 bases remained unmatched. This CDR3 has 15 amino acids. CDR1 KGHSH and CDR2 LQKENI come from the germline V gene.

This clone was seen only once. The V call is TRBV2, the J call TRBJ2-5; 9 nucleotides line up with TRBD2. Germline V gives CDR1 SNHLY, CDR2 FYNNEI. This CDR3 region has 14 residues. Trimming removed 6 bases from V and 2 bases from J; junction bases left unmatched: 4. Written as DNA, the CDR3 is TGTGCCAGCAGCCTGCGGGGGGGTCAAGAGACCCAGTACTTC. It is translated as CASSLRGGQETQYF. The whole variable domain, remainder taken from reference TRBV2 and TRBJ2-5, is EPEVTQTPSHQVTQMGQEVILRCVPISNHLYFYWYRQILGQKVEFLVSFYNNEISEKSEIFDDQFSVERPDGSNFTLKIRSTKLEDSAMYFCASSLRGGQETQYFGPGTRLLVL.

The chain is built from TRBV16 and TRBJ1-2, with D possibly TRBD1 on 5 matching bases. The V end was cut by 1 base, the J end by 6 bases, with 15 bases between. This CDR3 comprises 15 residues. The germline V gene encodes CDR1 KGHSY and CDR2 FQNENV. The CDR3 nucleotides read TGTGCCAGCAGCCAATTCGAGGAAAAGGGGCATGGCTACACCTTC. Its translation: CASSQFEEKGHGYTF. Using reference TRBV16 and TRBJ1-2 for the parts outside the CDR3, the full variable domain is GEEVAQTPKHLVRGEGQKAKLYCAPIKGHSYVFWYQQVLKNEFKFLISFQNENVFDETGMPKERFSAKCLPNSPCSLEIQATKLEDSAVYFCASSQFEEKGHGYTFGSGTRLTVV.